This T cell receptor (beta chain) originates from a study of cytomegalovirus exposure and HLA in healthy donors. Study-level background: The roughly 670 first-cohort repertoires shared a platform with the roughly 130 validation repertoires, as reported in a later analysis.

Note on this clone: No antigen is known for it. Other DNA sequences of this sample code for an identical CDR3.

Some clones are missing from TCRdb's copy, which holds only in-frame ones; the method was immunoSEQ multiplex PCR. Counted here are about 120,000 clones, 70% to 90% occurring once; the ten biggest clones make up about 2.2%. Whole-study findings and limits: First-cohort TCR clusters tended to co-occur in the roughly 120 validation repertoires, a later analysis found. According to reports, the classifier identified cytomegalovirus status with high specificity and sensitivity.

CDR3 length: 14 residues. The V gene's germline CDR1 is MNHEY and CDR2 SVGAGI. Trimming removed 2 bases from V and 0 bases from J; junction bases left unmatched: 0. This TCR was sampled from a woman aged 30 to 39 in good health and CMV-seronegative. The chain has TRBV6-5 and TRBJ2-7; TRBD2 aligns across 8 bases. Sequencing was performed on PBMCs. The DNA for the CDR3 is TGTGCCAGCAGTTACACTAGCGGCTCCTACGAGCAGTACTTC. It encodes CASSYTSGSYEQYF.